The source of this TCR beta chain is a study of T cell repertoires in cytomegalovirus infection (dated by TCRdb to the late 2010s). Describing the broader study: Recently identified HLA-C-restricted CMV epitopes, whose presentation resists viral immunomodulation, were targeted by peptide stimulations together with well-studied HLA-B-restricted epitopes. Because public TCR beta signatures pointed to carriage of CMV infection together with the matching HLA type, the HLA type of each donor mattered for the analysis.

The label giving this sample's treatment or condition can be read as: in vitro stimulation with specific CMV peptide epitopes to enrich CMV-specific T cells. Regarding this clonotype: Its binding antigen is unknown. Base qualities were left out, and no much larger clone turns up one base away.

Overall study outcomes, separate from this receptor: In the ex vivo response, HLA-C-restricted CMV-specific TCR beta clonotypes were dominant, and in two of eight donors the single most frequent clonotype came from this HLA-C-restricted group. Carriers of CMV infection plus the relevant HLA type were discriminated by the cumulative frequency of public TCR beta family members in the study cohort and in an independent roughly 380-donor cohort.

The run used an Illumina HiSeq 1500. In TCRdb, the public reads were trimmed at Q25 with fastp and aligned with MiXCR, with productive beta chains retained. Identical CDR3 protein sequences are pooled into one entry, listed with their most common genes and DNA. The sample yields roughly 700,000 distinct CDR3 sequences; about 30% were counted once. The ten largest clones capture about 20% of the sample. From the germline V gene (reference sequence), CDR1 is DFQATT and CDR2 is SNEGSKA. Measured from the cysteine to the phenylalanine, the CDR3 is 15 residues long. Solely the CDR3 DNA is kept, with 45 bases framed from the first base. V gives up 4 bases and J gives up 1 base, and the segment between their germline ends measures 17 bases.

The TCR sequence derives from a human donor in good health (CMV status not recorded). Some clones in this sample may be carry-over from other donors' samples. The chain employs TRBV20-1 and TRBJ2-7; no D gene call is confident. This specimen consisted of cultured PBMCs, obtained from culture after CMV antigen stimulation. The DNA sequence reads TGCAGTGCTAACATGCCTCGAATACGGTCCTACGAGCAGTACTTC. It codes for CSANMPRIRSYEQYF.